The 29 T cell receptor beta chains in this list originate from one sample, sequenced in a study of shared clonotypes between healthy human individuals. Some clones are missing from TCRdb's copy, which holds only in-frame ones; the method was immunoSEQ multiplex PCR. The profile shows around 700,000 clones, 55% to 75% of them singletons. The sequencing input was memory CD4+ T cells sorted from blood. Specified subset: CD45RA-negative fraction. The source of these receptors is a woman aged 25 to 39 in good health.

The chain recombines TRBV29-1 with TRBJ2-1; 14 nucleotides agree with TRBD2. Germline CDR1 reads SQVTM; CDR2 reads ANQGSEA. This CDR3 has 14 residues. V was clipped by 7 bases and J by 7 bases; unmatched bases: 6. The CDR3 is CSARTSGRLNEQFF. The CDR3 nucleotides read TGCAGCGCCCGGACTAGCGGGAGGTTGAATGAGCAGTTCTTC.

The CDR3 DNA reads as TGTGCCAGCAGTGGGCCCGGGACTAGCGGGTACGAGCAGTACTTC. Translated, it gives CASSGPGTSGYEQYF. The rearrangement joins TRBV2 to TRBJ2-7; 12 bases match TRBD2. Germline trimming cut 4 bases from V and 4 bases from J; bases unmatched to any gene: 5. The CDR3 has 15 residues. CDR1 and CDR2 from the germline V gene are SNHLY and FYNNEI.

This clone was observed once. Additional DNA sequences in this sample encode the identical CDR3. DNA for the CDR3: TGTGCCAGCAGCCGCACTAGCGGATCCTACGAGCAGTACTTC. It encodes CASSRTSGSYEQYF. The chain recombines TRBV11-2 with TRBJ2-7; 8 nucleotides align to TRBD2. This CDR3 has 14 residues. The V segment lost 5 bases and the J segment 1 base; nucleotides outside the gene matches: 4. Per germline, CDR1 SGHAT and CDR2 FQNNGV.

To note about this clone: Other DNA sequences in this specimen translate into the identical CDR3. In nucleotides, the CDR3 is TGTGCCAGCAGCTTAGGGCAGGGCTATGGCTACACCTTC. Translation: CASSLGQGYGYTF. This chain links TRBV7-2 with TRBJ1-2; D perhaps matches TRBD1 (5 bases). CDR3 length: 13 amino acids. Trimming cost V 1 base and J 4 bases, with 7 bases left between them. From germline, CDR1 is SGHTA and CDR2 FQGNSA.

The V and J genes are TRBV28 and TRBJ1-5; 10 bases map to TRBD1. This CDR3 comprises 17 residues. The V gene's germline CDR1 is MDHEN and CDR2 SYDVKM. V shed 5 bases, J shed 3 bases, and the junction held 10 bases outside the gene matches. The CDR3 loop is CASSVYPGQGINQPQHF. CDR3 DNA: TGTGCCAGCAGTGTGTACCCGGGACAGGGGATCAATCAGCCCCAGCATTTT.

V usage is TRBV2 and J usage is TRBJ2-7; perhaps TRBD1 as D (5 bases). Germline V lookup: CDR1 SNHLY, CDR2 FYNNEI. Trimming left V 7 bases short and J 2 bases short, with 12 bases between. This CDR3 is 13 amino acids long. The CDR3 nucleotides are TGTGCCAGCATGCAGACAGTCCCCTACGAGCAGTACTTC. Its translation is CASMQTVPYEQYF. The variable domain in full, with the rest retrieved from reference TRBV2 and TRBJ2-7, is EPEVTQTPSHQVTQMGQEVILRCVPISNHLYFYWYRQILGQKVEFLVSFYNNEISEKSEIFDDQFSVERPDGSNFTLKIRSTKLEDSAMYFCASMQTVPYEQYFGPGTRLTVT.

This clone was found a few times. Other DNA variants within this sample encode the same CDR3. The chain carries TRBV5-1 and TRBJ2-5; 7 bases align to TRBD2. This CDR3 contains 15 residues. V gave up 0 bases and J gave up 2 bases; unmatched junction bases: 4. Germline V CDR1 and CDR2: SGHRS, YFSETQ. CDR3 sequence reads: CASSLVLADQETQYF. CDR3 sequence (DNA): TGCGCCAGCAGCTTGGTTCTAGCGGATCAAGAGACCCAGTACTTC.

This clone was seen a handful of times. CDR3 in amino acids: CASSPWDFSGLFF. The CDR3 nucleotides are TGTGCCAGCAGCCCCTGGGACTTCTCGGGACTGTTTTTT. V gene TRBV7-9 combines with J gene TRBJ1-4; D is possibly TRBD1 (5 bases). The CDR3 has 13 amino acids. Trimming left V 5 bases short and J 13 bases short, with 17 bases between. Germline CDR1 and CDR2: SEHNR and FQNEAQ (reference sequence).

V usage is TRBV4-1 and J usage is TRBJ2-3, with 9 bases lining up with TRBD2. Germline V gene sequence: CDR1 MGHRA, CDR2 YSYEKL. V gave up 0 bases and J gave up 0 bases; unmatched junction bases: 13. CDR3 length equals 20 residues. The CDR3 region is CASSQEGLAGPGGSTDTQYF. CDR3 in DNA: TGCGCCAGCAGCCAAGAGGGGCTAGCGGGACCGGGTGGTAGCACAGATACGCAGTATTTT.

This clone was counted ten times or more. The chain couples TRBV6-4 to TRBJ2-1; 10 positions agree with TRBD2. V gave up 2 bases and J gave up 3 bases; unmatched junction bases: 1. CDR1 is MRHNA and CDR2 is SNTAGT in the germline V gene. The CDR3 runs to 15 residues. DNA of the CDR3: TGTGCCAGCAGTGACGCTAGCGGGAGCTACAATGAGCAGTTCTTC. It translates to CASSDASGSYNEQFF.

The chain is built from TRBV5-4 and TRBJ2-5, with D tentatively TRBD2 (5 bases). Per the germline V gene, CDR1 is SGHNT and CDR2 is YYREEE (reference sequence). The CDR3 spans 13 residues. Trimming took off 0 bases at V and 5 bases at J, with 8 bases between the two ends. The CDR3 spells CASSLDGVETQYF. For the CDR3, the DNA is TGTGCCAGCAGCTTGGACGGGGTCGAGACCCAGTACTTC.

The CDR3 coding sequence is TGTGCCAGCAGCCCGCGACTAGCGGGATACACCGGGGAGCTGTTTTTT. Amino acid sequence: CASSPRLAGYTGELFF. The genes are TRBV7-2 and TRBJ2-2; 11 bases are a match to TRBD2. CDR3 length: 16 amino acids. Germline CDR1 SGHTA, CDR2 FQGNSA. J gave up 3 bases and V 5 bases, and 5 bases lay outside the gene matches.

As to this clone: A read error is possible here, since a much larger clone lies one base away. Other nucleotide sequences in the sample specify the same CDR3. V and J are TRBV6-1 and TRBJ1-5; 7 positions match TRBD1. Germline V CDR1 and CDR2: MNHNS, SASEGT. Trimming removed 6 bases from V and 3 bases from J; junction bases left unmatched: 2. There are 13 residues in the CDR3. DNA for the CDR3: TGTGCCAGCAGCGGGACAGACAATCAGCCCCAGCATTTT. It codes for CASSGTDNQPQHF.

This clone was seen only a few times. V is TRBV5-5 and J is TRBJ2-7; the D gene is possibly TRBD1 (7 bases). CDR1 SGHKS and CDR2 YYEKEE come from the germline V gene (reference sequence). Trimming cost V 3 bases and J 0 bases, with 13 bases left between them. The CDR3 runs to 15 residues. Here the CDR3 DNA reads TGTGCCAGCAGCTACCAGGGGGGCCCCTCCTACGAGCAGTACTTC. Amino acids: CASSYQGGPSYEQYF.

The CDR3 bases are TGTGCCAGCAGTGACGGGGGGAGACAAATAGAGACCCAGTACTTC. Translating it yields CASSDGGRQIETQYF. The chain uses TRBV7-8 and TRBJ2-5; the match to TRBD2 covers 7 bases. CDR1 and CDR2 (germline): SGHVS, FQNEAQ. The V and J ends lost 6 bases and 4 bases, in that order; junction bases with no gene match: 11. The CDR3 is 15 residues long.

This clone was seen ten or more times. The V gene is TRBV19, the J gene TRBJ1-3, with D possibly matching TRBD1 (6 bases). V lost 2 bases to trimming and J lost 0 bases, with 8 bases between them. From germline, CDR1 is LNHDA and CDR2 SQIVND (reference sequence). The CDR3 is 15 amino acids. CDR3 in amino acids: CASSISGASGNTIYF. The CDR3 coding sequence is TGTGCCAGTAGTATATCGGGGGCCTCTGGAAACACCATATATTTT.

This clone has a count of ten or more. Other DNA sequences in this sample translate to the same CDR3. V gene TRBV5-1 combines with J gene TRBJ2-2, with D possibly TRBD2 on 5 matching bases. The CDR3 is made up of 15 amino acids. V was shortened by 0 bases and J by 2 bases, with 8 bases between the two germline ends. Germline CDR1 is SGHRS and CDR2 is YFSETQ. The CDR3 DNA reads as TGCGCCAGCAGCTTGGGAGCGGATAACACCGGGGAGCTGTTTTTT. This codes for CASSLGADNTGELFF.

This clone occurred a few times. This chain connects TRBV7-8 to TRBJ1-2; TRBD1 is a possible D gene (5 bases). With 5 bases removed from V and 2 bases from J, the gap between germline ends came to 9 bases. The CDR3 runs to 13 residues. Germline CDR1 is SGHVS and CDR2 is FQNEAQ. CDR3: CASSRGYNYGYTF. The CDR3 bases are TGTGCCAGCAGCAGGGGATACAACTATGGCTACACCTTC.

V is TRBV1 and J is TRBJ2-3. TRBV1 is marked as a pseudogene. This CDR3 spans 16 amino acids. The CDR3 sequence: CTSSQEKGSSTDTQYF. The CDR3, as DNA: TGCACCAGCAGCCAAGAAAAGGGCAGCAGCACAGATACGCAGTATTTT.

V usage is TRBV29-1 and J usage is TRBJ2-7; weak D call: TRBD1 (6 bases). The germline gives CDR1 SQVTM, CDR2 ANQGSEA. The V and J ends lost 7 bases and 6 bases respectively, with 16 bases between them. This CDR3 region has 12 residues. The CDR3 loop is CSGYRDIAEQYF. The CDR3 nucleotides read TGCAGCGGATACCGGGACATCGCCGAGCAGTACTTC.

CDR3 sequence reads: CASSLERVGYTF. The CDR3 bases are TGCGCCAGCAGCTTGGAGAGGGTCGGCTACACCTTC. The chain recombines TRBV5-1 with TRBJ1-2; D unclear. Germline CDR1 reads SGHRS; CDR2 reads YFSETQ. The CDR3 sequence is 12 residues long. The V and J ends lost 0 bases and 8 bases respectively, with 8 bases between them.

The chain combines TRBV2 with TRBJ2-7; D is uncertain. Trimming stripped 0 bases from V and 1 base from J, with 13 bases between. The CDR3 runs to 16 residues. Germline V gene lookup returns CDR1 SNHLY and CDR2 FYNNEI. The CDR3 nucleotides are TGTGCCAGCAGTGAAGCGCTTAGACCGGGTTCCTACGAGCAGTACTTC. Protein: CASSEALRPGSYEQYF.

The gene calls are TRBV19 and TRBJ2-6; either TRBD1 or TRBD2 may supply D (6 bases each). The ends were cut back, 7 bases at V and 0 bases at J, with 19 bases in the middle. Germline values: CDR1 LNHDA, CDR2 SQIVND (reference sequence). This CDR3 region has 18 residues. The CDR3 coding sequence is TGTGCCAGTACCCGAGCAGGGGCGGGGTTCTCTGGGGCCAACGTCCTGACTTTC. It specifies CASTRAGAGFSGANVLTF.

DNA of the CDR3: TGTGCCAGCAGCTTATCCGCCAACAAAGGGTCTGGAAACACCATATATTTT. Amino acids: CASSLSANKGSGNTIYF. The V gene is TRBV7-9, the J gene TRBJ1-3, with unresolved D. Germline loops: CDR1 SEHNR, CDR2 FQNEAQ (reference sequence). The V gene lost 2 bases and the J gene lost 1 base, with 15 bases spanning the gap. The CDR3 spans 17 residues. Filled out from reference TRBV7-9 and TRBJ1-3, the complete variable domain reads DTGVSQNPRHKITKRGQNVTFRCDPISEHNRLYWYRQTLGQGPEFLTYFQNEAQLEKSRLLSDRFSAERPKGSFSTLEIQRTEQGDSAMYLCASSLSANKGSGNTIYFGEGSWLTVV.

The count of this clone is one. The rearrangement uses TRBV5-1 and TRBJ2-1; either TRBD1 or TRBD2 may supply D (5 bases each). This CDR3 spans 15 amino acids. V was clipped by 4 bases and J by 0 bases, with 11 bases between them. From germline, CDR1 is SGHRS and CDR2 YFSETQ. The CDR3 loop is CASSRDALSYNEQFF. The CDR3 nucleotides read TGCGCCAGCAGCCGGGACGCCCTCTCCTACAATGAGCAGTTCTTC.

The CDR3 loop is CASSLAGTLQETQYF. The CDR3 DNA follows: TGCGCCAGCAGCTTGGCCGGGACACTCCAAGAGACCCAGTACTTC. The chain couples TRBV5-1 to TRBJ2-5, with a tentative D call TRBD1 (6 bases). Germline V gene lookup returns CDR1 SGHRS and CDR2 YFSETQ. The CDR3 is made up of 15 amino acids. The V and J ends lost 0 bases and 1 base respectively, with 10 bases between them.

The chain uses TRBV9 and TRBJ1-4, with a weak D call TRBD1 (5 bases). V dropped 0 bases and J dropped 7 bases, with 13 bases sitting between them. This CDR3 is 15 amino acids long. In germline, CDR1 is SGDLS, CDR2 YYNGEE. The CDR3 DNA reads TGTGCCAGCAGCGTAGCTGGGGCTGGGAGTGAAAAACTGTTTTTT. Amino acids: CASSVAGAGSEKLFF.

This chain joins TRBV5-1 and TRBJ2-5; 11 bases fit TRBD2. CDR3 size: 17 residues. V dropped 1 base and J dropped 4; count of bases not matched to a gene: 9. Germline V gene data show CDR1 as SGHRS and CDR2 as YFSETQ. This CDR3 reads CASSLLGLAGGGETQYF. CDR3 nucleotide sequence: TGCGCCAGCAGCTTGTTGGGGCTAGCGGGAGGTGGAGAGACCCAGTACTTC.

The CDR3 region is CASRIQRVNEQFF. The CDR3 DNA is TGTGCCAGCAGGATACAAAGGGTCAATGAGCAGTTCTTC. The chain employs TRBV2 and TRBJ2-1; no reliable D call. CDR3 length: 13 residues. The germline gives CDR1 SNHLY, CDR2 FYNNEI. The germline V and J ends were trimmed by 6 bases and 6 bases, with 12 bases remaining between them. The whole variable domain, remainder taken from reference TRBV2 and TRBJ2-1, is EPEVTQTPSHQVTQMGQEVILRCVPISNHLYFYWYRQILGQKVEFLVSFYNNEISEKSEIFDDQFSVERPDGSNFTLKIRSTKLEDSAMYFCASRIQRVNEQFFGPGTRLTVL.